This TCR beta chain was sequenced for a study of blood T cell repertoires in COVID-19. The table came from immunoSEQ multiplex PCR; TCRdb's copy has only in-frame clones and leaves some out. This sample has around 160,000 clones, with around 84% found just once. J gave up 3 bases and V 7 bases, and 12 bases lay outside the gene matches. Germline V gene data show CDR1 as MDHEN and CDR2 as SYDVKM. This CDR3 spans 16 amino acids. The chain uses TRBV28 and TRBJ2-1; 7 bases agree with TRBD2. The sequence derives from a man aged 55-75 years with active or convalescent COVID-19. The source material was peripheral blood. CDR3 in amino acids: CASKDWAGAVYNEQFF. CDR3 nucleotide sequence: TGTGCCAGCAAAGATTGGGCGGGAGCCGTCTACAATGAGCAGTTCTTC.